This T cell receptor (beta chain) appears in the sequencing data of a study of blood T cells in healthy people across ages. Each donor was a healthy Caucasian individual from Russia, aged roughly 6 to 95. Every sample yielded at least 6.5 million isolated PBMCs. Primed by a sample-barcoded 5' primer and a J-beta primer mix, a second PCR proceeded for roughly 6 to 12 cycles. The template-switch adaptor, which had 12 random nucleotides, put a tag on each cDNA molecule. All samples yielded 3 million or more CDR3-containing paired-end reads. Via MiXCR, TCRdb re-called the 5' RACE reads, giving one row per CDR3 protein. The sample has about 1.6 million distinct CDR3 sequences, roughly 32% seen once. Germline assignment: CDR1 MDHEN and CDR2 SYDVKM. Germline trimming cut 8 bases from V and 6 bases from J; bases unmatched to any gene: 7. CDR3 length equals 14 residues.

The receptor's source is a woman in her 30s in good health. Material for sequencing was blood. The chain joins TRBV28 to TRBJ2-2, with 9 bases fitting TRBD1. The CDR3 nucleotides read TGTGCCAGCGGACGGGACAGGGTGTCCGGGGAGCTGTTTTTT. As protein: CASGRDRVSGELFF.